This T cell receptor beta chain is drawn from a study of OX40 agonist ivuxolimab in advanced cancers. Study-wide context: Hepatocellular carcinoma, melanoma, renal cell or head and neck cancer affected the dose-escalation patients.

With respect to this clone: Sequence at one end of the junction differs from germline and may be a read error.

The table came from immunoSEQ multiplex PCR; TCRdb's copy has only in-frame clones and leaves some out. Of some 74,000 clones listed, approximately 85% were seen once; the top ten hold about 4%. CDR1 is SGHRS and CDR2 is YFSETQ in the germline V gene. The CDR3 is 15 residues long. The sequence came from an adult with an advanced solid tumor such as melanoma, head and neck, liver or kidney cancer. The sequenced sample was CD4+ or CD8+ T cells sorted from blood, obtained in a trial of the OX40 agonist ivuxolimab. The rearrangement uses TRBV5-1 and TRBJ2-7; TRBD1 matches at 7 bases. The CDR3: CASSLAGGNSYEQYF. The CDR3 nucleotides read TGCGCCAGCAGTTTGGCAGGGGGTAACTCCTACGAGCAGTACTTC.